This is a list of T cell receptor beta chains from one sample in a study of blood T cell repertoires in COVID-19. This table comes from immunoSEQ multiplex PCR, and its TCRdb copy is limited to in-frame clones, with some not included. Altogether a few hundred thousand clones are present, more than 85% being singletons, with the ten largest covering roughly 0.9%. Source material: PBMCs or T cells enriched from blood (not recorded which). The origin of the receptors is a middle-aged woman who had been exposed to COVID-19. Both conserved end residues are part of each CDR3. The order of the fields is J gene, clone size, V gene, D gene, CDR3 DNA, CDR3 protein. D genes are given only for firm matches. Where a row states a size, it is once, few, many or the class of an expanded clone; other rows omit it.

TRBJ2-1 | . | TRBV5-5 | TRBD1 | TGTGCCAGCAGCCTGGACAGGGTGGGTTACAATGAGCAGTTCTTC | CASSLDRVGYNEQFF
TRBJ2-5 | . | TRBV7-9 | . | TGTGCCAGCAGCTTAGGTGGGGCGCCCCAAGAGACCCAGTACTTC | CASSLGGAPQETQYF
TRBJ2-3 | . | TRBV6-5 | TRBD2 | TGTGCCAGCAGGATTAGCGGGAGGGCTGGGGCGCAGTATTTT | CASRISGRAGAQYF
TRBJ2-1 | few | TRBV7-2 | TRBD2 | TGTGCCAGCAGCTCTAGCGGGAGCCGGAACAATGAGCAGTTCTTC | CASSSSGSRNNEQFF
TRBJ1-1 | . | TRBV5-8 | . | TGTGCCAGCAGCCCTGGGAGGGTGAACACTGAAGCTTTCTTT | CASSPGRVNTEAFF
TRBJ2-3 | . | TRBV5-1 | TRBD2 | TGCGCCAGCAGCGGACTAGCGGGGGGCCTTAGCACAGATACGCAGTATTTT | CASSGLAGGLSTDTQYF
TRBJ2-1 | . | TRBV5-6 | TRBD2 | TGTGCCAGCACCACTTGGGGACTAGCGGGAGGTGGCTACAATGAGCAGTTCTTC | CASTTWGLAGGGYNEQFF
TRBJ1-5 | . | TRBV30 | . | TGTGCCTGGAGGGCGGACAGCAGCAATCAGCCCCAGCATTTT | CAWRADSSNQPQHF
TRBJ1-1 | . | TRBV19 | . | TGTGCCAGTAGTATAGGTGGGCAGGGAGGCCTCGGAGCTTTCTTT | CASSIGGQGGLGAFF
TRBJ2-1 | . | TRBV27 | . | TGTGCCAGCAGTAAACGGACAGCACTCGGCTCCTACAATGAGCAGTTCTTC | CASSKRTALGSYNEQFF
TRBJ1-1 | few | TRBV11-2 | TRBD1 | TGTGCCAGCAGCCCCCTCGTGGGGACAGAGCACGAAGCTTTCTTT | CASSPLVGTEHEAFF
TRBJ1-3 | . | TRBV19 | . | TGTGCCAGTAGTGCGGCTCCCTCTGGAAACACCATATATTTT | CASSAAPSGNTIYF
TRBJ2-5 | . | TRBV5-1 | . | TGCGCCAGCAGCTTAGGTCAGGGGCGCGAGACCCAGTACTTC | CASSLGQGRETQYF
TRBJ1-4 | . | TRBV19 | . | TGTGCCACCCGAACCTTTGGCCGGGCGGGGGAAAAACTGTTTTTT | CATRTFGRAGEKLFF
TRBJ1-5 | . | TRBV6-5 | . | TGTGCCAGCAAAATGACAGCTTATAGCAATCAGCCCCAGCATTTT | CASKMTAYSNQPQHF
TRBJ1-1 | . | TRBV5-4 | TRBD1 | TGTGCCAGCACCACGTCAGGGGACAGGAACACTGAAGCTTTCTTT | CASTTSGDRNTEAFF
TRBJ1-6 | . | TRBV29-1 | . | TGCAGCGTCGGAGACGGACAGACCAATTCACCCCTCCACTTT | CSVGDGQTNSPLHF
TRBJ1-2 | . | TRBV18 | TRBD1 | TGTGCCAGCTCACCAAGCAGGGGGCTTTTCTCGGACACCTTC | CASSPSRGLFSDTF
TRBJ1-5 | . | TRBV24-1 | . | TGTGCCACCAGTGATTTAGACTCTCCGAGCAATCAGCCCCAGCATTTT | CATSDLDSPSNQPQHF
TRBJ2-1 | . | TRBV7-3 | TRBD2 | TGTGCCAGCAGCCCGAGCGGGGGACCCTACAATGAGCAGTTCTTC | CASSPSGGPYNEQFF
TRBJ1-1 | . | TRBV25-1 | . | TGTGCCAGCAGTGAATCGGTGGGGGCGGCTTTCTTT | CASSESVGAAFF
TRBJ2-3 | . | TRBV5-1 | TRBD2 | TGCGCCAGCAGCCCGGGGGGGACCCAGGATACGCAGTATTTT | CASSPGGTQDTQYF
TRBJ2-1 | . | TRBV19 | TRBD1 | TGTGCCAGTACGACGAACCCGGGACAGGGGGGAAATGAGCAGTTCTTC | CASTTNPGQGGNEQFF
TRBJ2-7 | . | TRBV15 | . | TGTGCCACCAGCAGAGATAGTTCCTACGAGCAGTACTTC | CATSRDSSYEQYF
TRBJ1-1 | . | TRBV5-1 | TRBD1 | TGCGCCAGCAGCACCGGACAGGGGTCGAGCACTGAAGCTTTCTTT | CASSTGQGSSTEAFF
TRBJ2-6 | once | TRBV24-1 | TRBD1 | TGTGCCACCAGTGATTTGACAGGGGGCGTGAATGTCCTGACTTTC | CATSDLTGGVNVLTF
TRBJ1-5 | . | TRBV27 | . | TGTGCCAGCGGGTTTAGGGGCTTTACGCCCCAGCATTTT | CASGFRGFTPQHF
TRBJ2-7 | . | TRBV27 | TRBD2 | TGTGCCAGCAGTTTCGGTAGACTAGCGGGATCCTACGAGCAGTACTTC | CASSFGRLAGSYEQYF
TRBJ1-1 | once | TRBV10-3 | TRBD1 | TGTGCCATCAATCGACAGGGACCAACAAACACTGAAGCTTTCTTT | CAINRQGPTNTEAFF
TRBJ1-5 | . | TRBV27 | TRBD1 | TGTGCCAGCAGTTTGACAGGGGGGGGCAATCAGCCCCAGCATTTT | CASSLTGGGNQPQHF
TRBJ2-7 | once | TRBV18 | . | TGTGCCAGCTCACCATTGTATTCCAGGGCGGATAGCGAGCAGTACTTC | CASSPLYSRADSEQYF
TRBJ1-3 | . | TRBV5-1 | TRBD1 | TGCGCCAGCAGCTTGGTAGCAGGGGGTGGAAACACCATATATTTT | CASSLVAGGGNTIYF
TRBJ1-2 | . | TRBV7-9 | . | TGTGCCAGCAGCTCAAGAGGTTTGGGGCTTTACTATGGCTACACCTTC | CASSSRGLGLYYGYTF
TRBJ1-3 | . | TRBV19 | . | TGTGCCAGTAGTATAGAGCCAGGGGCGTACACCATATATTTT | CASSIEPGAYTIYF